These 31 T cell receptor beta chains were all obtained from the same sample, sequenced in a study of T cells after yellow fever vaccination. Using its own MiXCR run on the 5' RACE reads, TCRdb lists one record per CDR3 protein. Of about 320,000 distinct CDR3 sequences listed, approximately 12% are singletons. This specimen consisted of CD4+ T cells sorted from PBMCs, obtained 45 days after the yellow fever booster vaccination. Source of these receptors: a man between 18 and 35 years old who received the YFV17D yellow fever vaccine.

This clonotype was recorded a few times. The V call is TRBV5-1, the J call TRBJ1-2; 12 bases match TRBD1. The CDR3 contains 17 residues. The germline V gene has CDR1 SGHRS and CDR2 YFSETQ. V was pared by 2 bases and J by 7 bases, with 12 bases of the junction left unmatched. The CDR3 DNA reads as TGCGCCAGCAGCTTAGCTCCACCGGGACAGGGGGCCGTTGGCTACACCTTC. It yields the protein CASSLAPPGQGAVGYTF.

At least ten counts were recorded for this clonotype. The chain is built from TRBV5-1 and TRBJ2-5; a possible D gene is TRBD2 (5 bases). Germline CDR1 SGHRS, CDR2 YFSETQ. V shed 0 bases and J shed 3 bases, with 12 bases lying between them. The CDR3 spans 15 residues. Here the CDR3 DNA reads TGCGCCAGCAGCTTGGAGCGGCAGGTCGAAGAGACCCAGTACTTC. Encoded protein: CASSLERQVEETQYF.

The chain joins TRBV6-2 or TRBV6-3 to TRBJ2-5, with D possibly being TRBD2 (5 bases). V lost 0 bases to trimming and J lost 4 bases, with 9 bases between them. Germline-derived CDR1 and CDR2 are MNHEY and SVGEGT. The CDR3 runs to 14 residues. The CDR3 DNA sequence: TGTGCCAGCAGTTACTCGCCTAGCAGAGAGACCCAGTACTTC. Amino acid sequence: CASSYSPSRETQYF.

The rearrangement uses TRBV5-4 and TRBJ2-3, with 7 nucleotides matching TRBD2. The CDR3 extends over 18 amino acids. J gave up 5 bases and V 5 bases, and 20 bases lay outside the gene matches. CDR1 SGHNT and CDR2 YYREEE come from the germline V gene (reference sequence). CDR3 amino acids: CASRDGTTGYGSVDTQYF. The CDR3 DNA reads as TGTGCCAGCAGAGACGGGACTACCGGATACGGGTCCGTAGATACGCAGTATTTT.

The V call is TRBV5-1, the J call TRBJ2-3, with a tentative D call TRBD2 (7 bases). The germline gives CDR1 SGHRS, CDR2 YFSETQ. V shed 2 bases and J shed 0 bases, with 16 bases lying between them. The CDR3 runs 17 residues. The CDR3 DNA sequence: TGCGCCAGCAGCTTACAGGGAGGGACTACTAGCACAGATACGCAGTATTTT. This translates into CASSLQGGTTSTDTQYF.

The CDR3 DNA sequence: TGCAGTCCGCATGGTCGGGGGGAAGTTTACAATGAGCAGTTCTTC. This translates into CSPHGRGEVYNEQFF. The chain joins TRBV20-1 to TRBJ2-1, with 7 bases lining up with TRBD2. The junction had 14 bases not matched to a gene; V was cut back by 8 bases and J by 4 bases. Germline V gene data show CDR1 as DFQATT and CDR2 as SNEGSKA (reference sequence). The CDR3 length is 15 residues.

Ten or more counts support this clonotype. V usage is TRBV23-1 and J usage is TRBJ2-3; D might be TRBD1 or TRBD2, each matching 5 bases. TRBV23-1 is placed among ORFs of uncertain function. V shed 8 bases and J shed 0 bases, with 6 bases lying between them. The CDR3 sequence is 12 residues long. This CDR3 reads CASWDSTDTQYF. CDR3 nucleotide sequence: TGCGCCAGCTGGGACAGCACAGATACGCAGTATTTT.

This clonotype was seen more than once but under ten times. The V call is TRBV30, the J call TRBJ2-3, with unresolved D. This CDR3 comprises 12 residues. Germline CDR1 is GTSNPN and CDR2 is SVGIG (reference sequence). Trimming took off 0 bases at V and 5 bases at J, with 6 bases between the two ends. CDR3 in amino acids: CAWSVGLDTQYF. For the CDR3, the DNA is TGTGCCTGGAGTGTAGGATTAGATACGCAGTATTTT.

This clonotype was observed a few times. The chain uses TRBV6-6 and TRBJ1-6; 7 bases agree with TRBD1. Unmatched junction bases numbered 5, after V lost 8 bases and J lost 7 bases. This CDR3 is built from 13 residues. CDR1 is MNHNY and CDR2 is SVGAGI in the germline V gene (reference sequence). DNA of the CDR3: TGTGCCAGCCGGGACAGTTTAAATTCACCCCTCCACTTT. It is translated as CASRDSLNSPLHF.

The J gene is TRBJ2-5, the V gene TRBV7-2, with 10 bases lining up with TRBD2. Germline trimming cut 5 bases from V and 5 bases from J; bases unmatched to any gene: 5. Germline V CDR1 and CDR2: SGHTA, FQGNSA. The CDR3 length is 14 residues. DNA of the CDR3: TGTGCCAGCAGCGGAGCGGGGGGGCGTGAGACCCAGTACTTC. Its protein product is CASSGAGGRETQYF.

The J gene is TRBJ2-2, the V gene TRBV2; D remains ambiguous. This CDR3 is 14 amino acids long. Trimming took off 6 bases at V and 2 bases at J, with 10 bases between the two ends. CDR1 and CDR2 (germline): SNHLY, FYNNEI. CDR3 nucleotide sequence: TGTGCCAGCAGGCCACTCAGTAACACCGGGGAGCTGTTTTTT. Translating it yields CASRPLSNTGELFF.

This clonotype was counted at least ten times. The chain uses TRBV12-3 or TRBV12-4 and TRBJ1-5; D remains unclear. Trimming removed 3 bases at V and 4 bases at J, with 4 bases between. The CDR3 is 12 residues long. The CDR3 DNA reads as TGTGCCAGCAGTTTTACGAATCAGCCCCAGCATTTT. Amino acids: CASSFTNQPQHF.

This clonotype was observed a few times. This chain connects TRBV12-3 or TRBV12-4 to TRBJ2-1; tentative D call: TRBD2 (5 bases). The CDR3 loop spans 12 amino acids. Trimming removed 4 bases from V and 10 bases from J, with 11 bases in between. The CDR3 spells CASSYPGGEQFF. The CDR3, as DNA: TGTGCCAGCAGTTACCCCGGCGGGGAGCAGTTCTTC.

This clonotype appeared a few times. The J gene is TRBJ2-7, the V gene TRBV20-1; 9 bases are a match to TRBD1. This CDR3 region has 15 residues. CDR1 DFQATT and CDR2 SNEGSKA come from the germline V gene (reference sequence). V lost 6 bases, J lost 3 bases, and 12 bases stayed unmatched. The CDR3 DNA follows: TGCAGTGCCTTGGACAGGGGAAGGGGTAACTACGAGCAGTACTTC. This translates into CSALDRGRGNYEQYF.

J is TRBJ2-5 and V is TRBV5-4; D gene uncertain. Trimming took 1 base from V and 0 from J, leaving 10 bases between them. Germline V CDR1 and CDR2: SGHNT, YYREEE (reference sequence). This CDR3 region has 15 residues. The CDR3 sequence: CASSLRVSHQETQYF. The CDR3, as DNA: TGTGCCAGCAGCTTGAGGGTCAGTCACCAAGAGACCCAGTACTTC.

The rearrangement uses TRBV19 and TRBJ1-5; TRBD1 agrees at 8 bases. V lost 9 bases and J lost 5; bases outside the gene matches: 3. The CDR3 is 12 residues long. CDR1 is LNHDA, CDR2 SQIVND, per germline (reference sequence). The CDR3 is CASTDRDQPQHF. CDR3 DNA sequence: TGTGCCAGCACGGACAGGGATCAGCCCCAGCATTTT.

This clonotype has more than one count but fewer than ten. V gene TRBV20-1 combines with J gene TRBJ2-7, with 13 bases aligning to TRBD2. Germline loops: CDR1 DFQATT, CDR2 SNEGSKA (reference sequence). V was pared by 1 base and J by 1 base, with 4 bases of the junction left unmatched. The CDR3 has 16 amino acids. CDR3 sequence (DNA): TGCAGTGCTAGAGGCGGACTAGCGGGGGCATCCTACGAGCAGTACTTC. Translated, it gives CSARGGLAGASYEQYF.

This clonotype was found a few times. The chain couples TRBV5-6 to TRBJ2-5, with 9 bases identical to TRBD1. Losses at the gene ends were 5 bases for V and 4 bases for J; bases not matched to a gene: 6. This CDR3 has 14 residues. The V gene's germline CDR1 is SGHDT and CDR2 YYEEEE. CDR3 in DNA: TGTGCCAGCAGGCGGACAGGGGCGGGAGAGACCCAGTACTTC. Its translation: CASRRTGAGETQYF.

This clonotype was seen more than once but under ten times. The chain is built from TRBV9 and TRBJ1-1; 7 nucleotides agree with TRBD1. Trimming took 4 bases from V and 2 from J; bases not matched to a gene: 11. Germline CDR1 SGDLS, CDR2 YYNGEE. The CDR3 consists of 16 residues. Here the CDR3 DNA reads TGTGCCAGCAGCCCAGAGGGACAGTGGGTTAACACTGAAGCTTTCTTT. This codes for CASSPEGQWVNTEAFF.

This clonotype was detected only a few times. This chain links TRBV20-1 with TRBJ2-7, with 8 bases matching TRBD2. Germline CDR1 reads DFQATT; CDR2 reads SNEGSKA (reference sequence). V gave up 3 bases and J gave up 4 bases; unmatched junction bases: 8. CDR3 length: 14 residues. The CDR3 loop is CSARSLAGRYEQYF. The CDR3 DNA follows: TGCAGTGCTAGGTCTTTAGCGGGGAGGTACGAGCAGTACTTC.

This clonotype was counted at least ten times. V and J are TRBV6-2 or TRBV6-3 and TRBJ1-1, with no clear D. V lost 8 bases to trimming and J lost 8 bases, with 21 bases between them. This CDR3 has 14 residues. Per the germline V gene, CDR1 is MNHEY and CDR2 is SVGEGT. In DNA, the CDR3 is TGTGCCAGCTCCTCCCCTACACAGACCGGAGAAGCTTTCTTT. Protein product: CASSSPTQTGEAFF.

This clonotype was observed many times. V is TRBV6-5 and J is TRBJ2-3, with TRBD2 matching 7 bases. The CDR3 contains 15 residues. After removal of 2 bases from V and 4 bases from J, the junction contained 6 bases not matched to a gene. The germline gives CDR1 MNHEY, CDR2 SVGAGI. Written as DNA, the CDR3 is TGTGCCAGCAGTTACAGGTGGGGGGGAGCAGATACGCAGTATTTT. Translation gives CASSYRWGGADTQYF.

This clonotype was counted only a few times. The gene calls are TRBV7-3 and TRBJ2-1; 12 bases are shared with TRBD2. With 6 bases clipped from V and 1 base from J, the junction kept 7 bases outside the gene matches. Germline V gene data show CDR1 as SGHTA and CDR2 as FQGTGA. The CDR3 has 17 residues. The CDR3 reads CASSSSGGAVSYNEQFF. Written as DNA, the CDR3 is TGTGCCAGCAGTTCTAGCGGGGGGGCCGTGTCCTACAATGAGCAGTTCTTC.

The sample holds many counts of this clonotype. For the CDR3, the DNA is TGTGCCAGCAGCTTGGATGTAGCGGGGGGTGAGCAGTTCTTC. Translation: CASSLDVAGGEQFF. The chain combines TRBV5-4 with TRBJ2-1; TRBD2 aligns across 10 bases. Germline CDR1 SGHNT, CDR2 YYREEE (reference sequence). This CDR3 has 14 amino acids. The J segment lost 9 bases and the V segment lost 0 bases, leaving 3 bases of the junction unmatched.

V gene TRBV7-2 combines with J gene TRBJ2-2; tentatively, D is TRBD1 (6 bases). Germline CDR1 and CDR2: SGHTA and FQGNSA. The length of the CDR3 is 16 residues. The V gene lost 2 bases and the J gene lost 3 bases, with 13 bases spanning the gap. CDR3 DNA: TGTGCCAGCAGCTTACAGGGGCTGGGAGACACCGGGGAGCTGTTTTTT. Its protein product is CASSLQGLGDTGELFF. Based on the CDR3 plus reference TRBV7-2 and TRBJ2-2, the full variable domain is GAGVSQSPSNKVTEKGKDVELRCDPISGHTALYWYRQSLGQGLEFLIYFQGNSAPDKSGLPSDRFSAERTGGSVSTLTIQRTQQEDSAVYLCASSLQGLGDTGELFFGEGSRLTVL.

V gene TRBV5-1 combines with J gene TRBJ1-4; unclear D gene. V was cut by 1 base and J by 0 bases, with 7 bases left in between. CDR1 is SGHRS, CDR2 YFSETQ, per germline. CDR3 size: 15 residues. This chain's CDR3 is CASSLFAATNEKLFF. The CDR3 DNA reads TGCGCCAGCAGCTTGTTCGCGGCAACTAATGAAAAACTGTTTTTT.

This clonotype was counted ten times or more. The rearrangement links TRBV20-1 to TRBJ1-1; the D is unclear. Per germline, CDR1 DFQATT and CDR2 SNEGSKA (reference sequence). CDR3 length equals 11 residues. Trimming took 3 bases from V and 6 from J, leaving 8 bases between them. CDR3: CSASRWAEAFF. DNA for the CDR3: TGCAGTGCTAGTCGATGGGCTGAAGCTTTCTTT.

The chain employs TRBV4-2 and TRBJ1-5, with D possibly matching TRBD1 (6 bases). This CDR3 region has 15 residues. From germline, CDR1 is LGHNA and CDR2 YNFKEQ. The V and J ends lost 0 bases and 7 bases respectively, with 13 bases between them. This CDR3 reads CASSQDWAGVQPQHF. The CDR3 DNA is TGTGCCAGCAGCCAAGACTGGGCAGGGGTCCAGCCCCAGCATTTT.

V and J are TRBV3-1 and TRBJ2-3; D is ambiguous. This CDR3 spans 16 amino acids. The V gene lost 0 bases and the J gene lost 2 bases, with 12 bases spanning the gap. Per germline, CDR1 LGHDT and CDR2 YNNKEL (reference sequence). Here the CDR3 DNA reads TGTGCCAGCAGCCAAGAATACGCATCTCCCACAGATACGCAGTATTTT. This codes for CASSQEYASPTDTQYF.

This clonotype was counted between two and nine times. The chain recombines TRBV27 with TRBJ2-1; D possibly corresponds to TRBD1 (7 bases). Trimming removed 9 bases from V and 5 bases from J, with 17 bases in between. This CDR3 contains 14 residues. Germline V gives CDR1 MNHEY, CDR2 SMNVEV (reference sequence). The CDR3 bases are TGTGCCAGTGCCCCCCAGGGGGGACACAATGAGCAGTTCTTC. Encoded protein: CASAPQGGHNEQFF.

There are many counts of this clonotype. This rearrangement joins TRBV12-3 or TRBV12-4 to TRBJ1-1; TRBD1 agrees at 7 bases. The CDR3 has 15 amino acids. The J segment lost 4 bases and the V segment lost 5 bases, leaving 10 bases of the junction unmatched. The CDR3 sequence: CASSLGGQGGTEAFF. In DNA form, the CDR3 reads TGTGCCAGCAGTCTAGGTGGCCAGGGGGGCACTGAAGCTTTCTTT.